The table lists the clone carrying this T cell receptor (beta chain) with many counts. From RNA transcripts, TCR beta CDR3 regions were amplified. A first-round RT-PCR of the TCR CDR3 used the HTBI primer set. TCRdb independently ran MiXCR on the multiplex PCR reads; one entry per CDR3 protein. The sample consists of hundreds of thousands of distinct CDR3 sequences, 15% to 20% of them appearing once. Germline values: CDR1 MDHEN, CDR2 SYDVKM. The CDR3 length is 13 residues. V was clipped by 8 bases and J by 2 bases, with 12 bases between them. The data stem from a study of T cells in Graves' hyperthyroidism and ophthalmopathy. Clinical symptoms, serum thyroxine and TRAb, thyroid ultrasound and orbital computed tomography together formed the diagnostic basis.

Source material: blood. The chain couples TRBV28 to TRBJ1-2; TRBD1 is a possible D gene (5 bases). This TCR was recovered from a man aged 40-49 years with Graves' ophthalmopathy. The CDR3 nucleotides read TGTGCCAGCGGGGGTCCCGCAAACTATGGCTACACCTTC. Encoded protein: CASGGPANYGYTF.